The 25 T cell receptor beta chains reported below all come from one sample, sequenced in a study of CD8 T cells in ankylosing spondylitis. TCRdb re-called the 5' RACE reads through MiXCR, storing one row per CDR3 protein. The sample gives a few hundred thousand distinct CDR3 sequences, around 21% of which show up once; approximately 3.7% is in the top ten. The material sequenced was blood, either unsorted or a sorted T cell fraction (not recorded which). These receptors all stem from a female donor with ankylosing spondylitis or in good health (not recorded which).

This sequence joins TRBV21-1 and TRBJ2-7; TRBD2 is taken as the D call from the table, unchecked against the DNA. TRBV21-1 corresponds to a pseudogene. The CDR3 length is 15 residues. CDR3 region: CASSKGRGRPYEQYF. CDR3 in DNA: TGTGCCAGCAGCAAAGGGAGGGGGAGACCCTACGAGCAGTACTTC.

The V call is TRBV9, the J call TRBJ2-3; D call uncertain. From germline, CDR1 is SGDLS and CDR2 YYNGEE. V was trimmed by 0 bases and J by 1 base, leaving 9 bases between them. The CDR3 sequence is 15 residues long. The CDR3 DNA reads TGTGCCAGCAGCGTAGCTCCTCCTCGCACAGATACGCAGTATTTT. Its protein product is CASSVAPPRTDTQYF.

About this clonotype: A read error may produce the germline difference seen at one junction end. The J gene is TRBJ2-1, the V gene TRBV20-1; TRBD2 matches 13 bases. CDR1 DFQATT and CDR2 SNEGSKA come from the germline V gene (reference sequence). The CDR3 totals 19 residues. CDR3 sequence: CSARGLTSGRSPSYNEQFF. Written as DNA, the CDR3 is TGCAGTGCAAGAGGGTTGACTAGCGGGAGGTCTCCCTCCTACAATGAGCAGTTCTTC.

This clonotype appeared a few times. V usage is TRBV29-1 and J usage is TRBJ1-3; possibly TRBD1 for D (5 bases). Deletions cut 7 bases from V and 0 bases from J, with 16 bases between. This CDR3 contains 15 residues. The germline V gene encodes CDR1 SQVTM and CDR2 ANQGSEA. CDR3: CSATSGTYSGNTIYF. CDR3 nucleotide sequence: TGCAGCGCGACGTCCGGGACTTACTCTGGAAACACCATATATTTT.

The CDR3 coding sequence is TGTGCCAGCACCGCAGCGGGAGTGGCTGGGGCCAACGTCCTGACTTTC. Translating it yields CASTAAGVAGANVLTF. The rearrangement uses TRBV3-1 and TRBJ2-6; 8 bases map to TRBD2. V trimming: 7 bases; J trimming: 2 bases; junction bases outside the gene matches: 7. The CDR3 sequence is 16 residues long. Germline V CDR1 and CDR2: LGHDT, YNNKEL (reference sequence).

This clonotype has more than one count but fewer than ten. V is TRBV4-1 and J is TRBJ2-5; 7 nucleotides align to TRBD2. This CDR3 is 15 amino acids long. The V and J ends lost 3 bases and 7 bases, in that order; junction bases with no gene match: 11. From germline, CDR1 is MGHRA and CDR2 YSYEKL. CDR3 loop: CASSHERGGLGTQYF. CDR3 DNA sequence: TGCGCCAGCAGCCATGAGCGGGGAGGCCTCGGGACCCAGTACTTC.

This clonotype came up a few times. This chain links TRBV7-6 with TRBJ2-2; D may be TRBD1 (6 bases). Germline lookup yields CDR1 SGHVS and CDR2 FNYEAQ. The CDR3 loop spans 17 amino acids. V lost 5 bases and J lost 0, with 16 bases in between. CDR3 protein: CASSPSPGQSNTGELFF. The CDR3, as DNA: TGTGCCAGCAGCCCTAGTCCCGGACAGTCGAACACCGGGGAGCTGTTTTTT.

The chain recombines TRBV6-1 with TRBJ2-7; D is unresolved. Germline V gene lookup returns CDR1 MNHNS and CDR2 SASEGT. V shed 1 base and J shed 0 bases, with 13 bases lying between them. This CDR3 contains 16 residues. DNA of the CDR3: TGTGCCAGCAGTGAAGTAGGCGCCTTAAGCTCCTACGAGCAGTACTTC. It encodes CASSEVGALSSYEQYF.

This clonotype was detected only a few times. The V and J genes are TRBV4-2 and TRBJ2-3; D perhaps matches TRBD2 (6 bases). Deletions cut 1 base from V and 8 bases from J, with 31 bases between. Germline CDR1 and CDR2: LGHNA and YNFKEQ. CDR3 length equals 20 residues. CDR3 sequence reads: CASSQVSSGGYLSMRGTQYF. The CDR3 DNA reads TGTGCCAGCAGCCAAGTTTCATCCGGAGGGTACTTGTCCATGAGGGGTACGCAGTATTTT.

The genes are TRBV20-1 and TRBJ2-5; the match to TRBD1 covers 10 bases. V gave up 5 bases and J gave up 3 bases; unmatched junction bases: 6. There are 14 residues in the CDR3. Germline assignment: CDR1 DFQATT and CDR2 SNEGSKA (reference sequence). The CDR3 DNA reads as TGCAGTGCTCCCTCGACAGGGGGCGAAGAGACCCAGTACTTC. This codes for CSAPSTGGEETQYF.

The chain couples TRBV5-1 to TRBJ2-7; TRBD1 is a possible D gene (5 bases). Trimming took off 2 bases at V and 2 bases at J, with 8 bases between the two ends. Germline CDR1 is SGHRS and CDR2 is YFSETQ. This CDR3 is 13 amino acids long. In DNA, the CDR3 is TGCGCCAGCAGCTTCGACAGCCCCTACGAGCAGTACTTC. Translation gives CASSFDSPYEQYF.

This clonotype was observed a handful of times. This chain joins TRBV20-1 and TRBJ2-1; tentative D call: TRBD2 (5 bases). Germline loops: CDR1 DFQATT, CDR2 SNEGSKA (reference sequence). CDR3 length equals 15 residues. V lost 3 bases and J lost 3, with 15 bases in between. Here the CDR3 reads CSARETRVYYNEQFF. CDR3 bases: TGCAGTGCTAGGGAAACTAGGGTCTACTACAATGAGCAGTTCTTC.

The rearrangement joins TRBV7-2 to TRBJ1-4; no definite D call. This CDR3 has 16 amino acids. The germline V and J ends were trimmed by 5 bases and 0 bases, with 13 bases remaining between them. CDR1 and CDR2 (germline): SGHTA, FQGNSA. DNA for the CDR3: TGTGCCAGCAGCCTCAACCCACCTGCAACTAATGAAAAACTGTTTTTT. Encoded protein: CASSLNPPATNEKLFF.

This clonotype was counted many times. The V gene is TRBV18, the J gene TRBJ1-2; tentative D call: TRBD1 (5 bases). The germline V and J ends were trimmed by 2 bases and 4 bases, with 14 bases remaining between them. Germline CDR1 KGHSH, CDR2 LQKENI. This CDR3 has 15 residues. DNA of the CDR3: TGTGCCAGCTCACCAACAGAGGGGATCATCTATGGCTACACCTTC. The encoded protein is CASSPTEGIIYGYTF.

This chain uses TRBV3-1 with TRBJ1-1, with 9 nucleotides matching TRBD1. V lost 1 base to trimming and J lost 11 bases; unmatched junction nucleotides: 8. The CDR3 spans 14 residues. Germline V gene sequence: CDR1 LGHDT, CDR2 YNNKEL (reference sequence). The DNA of the CDR3 is TGTGCCAGCAGCCAAGCTGACCGGGACAGGGATGCTTTCTTT. Its translation: CASSQADRDRDAFF. Variable domain in full (rest from reference TRBV3-1 and TRBJ1-1): DTAVSQTPKYLVTQMGNDKSIKCEQNLGHDTMYWYKQDSKKFLKIMFSYNNKELIINETVPNRFSPKSPDKAHLNLHINSLELGDSAVYFCASSQADRDRDAFFGQGTRLTVV.

This clonotype came up many times. This chain uses TRBV28 with TRBJ2-1; 10 bases line up with TRBD2. This CDR3 is built from 18 residues. Germline V gene sequence: CDR1 MDHEN, CDR2 SYDVKM. V trimming: 3 bases; J trimming: 2 bases; junction bases outside the gene matches: 10. Here the CDR3 DNA reads TGTGCCAGCAGTTTGGGAGGTAGCGGGAGGAGGACCTACAATGAGCAGTTCTTC. This sequence encodes CASSLGGSGRRTYNEQFF.

A few counts support this clonotype. This chain links TRBV12-5 with TRBJ1-1; D is unclear. The CDR3 is 13 amino acids. Germline values: CDR1 LGHNT, CDR2 FRNRAP. The ends were cut back, 1 base at V and 5 bases at J, with 8 bases in the middle. The CDR3 is CASGLGDGTEAFF. DNA for the CDR3: TGTGCTAGTGGTTTGGGGGATGGGACTGAAGCTTTCTTT.

This clonotype was recorded many times. The rearrangement uses TRBV20-1 and TRBJ2-5; D unresolved. Per the germline V gene, CDR1 is DFQATT and CDR2 is SNEGSKA (reference sequence). V was pared by 5 bases and J by 5 bases, with 15 bases between. The CDR3 extends over 13 amino acids. CDR3 residues: CSAPTVGVETQYF. The CDR3 DNA sequence: TGCAGTGCTCCCACCGTGGGTGTTGAGACCCAGTACTTC.

This clonotype appeared a few times. The chain joins TRBV2 to TRBJ1-5; D possibly corresponds to TRBD1 (5 bases). V lost 7 bases and J 9 bases, leaving 13 bases between the germline ends. Germline V CDR1 and CDR2: SNHLY, FYNNEI. This CDR3 contains 12 residues. CDR3 nucleotides: TGTGCCAGCACCCTAAGGAGGGGGCCCCAGCATTTT. The encoded protein is CASTLRRGPQHF.

This clonotype has at least ten counts. The chain recombines TRBV6-5 with TRBJ1-6; D unresolved. This CDR3 is built from 14 residues. Germline CDR1 is MNHEY and CDR2 is SVGAGI. Trimming left V 0 bases short and J 11 bases short, with 11 bases between. CDR3 bases: TGTGCCAGCAGTTACTCGGCGGCAGAGGCACCCCTCCACTTT. It yields the protein CASSYSAAEAPLHF.

This clonotype was observed a handful of times. The rearrangement joins TRBV7-6 to TRBJ2-5; TRBD2 matches 9 bases. CDR3 length: 18 residues. V dropped 5 bases and J dropped 4; count of bases not matched to a gene: 17. Germline V gene sequence: CDR1 SGHVS, CDR2 FNYEAQ. The CDR3 sequence: CASSQYPYSGGRGETQYF. For the CDR3, the DNA is TGTGCCAGCAGCCAATACCCTTATAGCGGGGGCCGGGGAGAGACCCAGTACTTC.

This sequence joins TRBV20-1 and TRBJ2-3; 13 nucleotides agree with TRBD2. Per germline, CDR1 DFQATT and CDR2 SNEGSKA (reference sequence). J gave up 1 base and V 1 base, and 2 bases lay outside the gene matches. This CDR3 comprises 16 residues. The DNA for the CDR3 is TGCAGTGCTAGAGGGACTAGCGGGAGTGGCACAGATACGCAGTATTTT. Translating gives CSARGTSGSGTDTQYF.

The V and J genes are TRBV6-5 and TRBJ1-5, with D possibly being TRBD1 (5 bases). CDR3 length equals 18 residues. CDR1 and CDR2 (germline): MNHEY, SVGAGI. V was cut by 4 bases and J by 0 bases, with 19 bases left in between. CDR3 in amino acids: CASSSRGGTSYSNQPQHF. CDR3 DNA: TGTGCCAGCAGTTCTAGGGGAGGGACCAGTTATAGCAATCAGCCCCAGCATTTT.

The genes are TRBV20-1 and TRBJ2-3; D possibly matches TRBD1 or TRBD2 (5 bases each). V was shortened by 8 bases and J by 5 bases, with 17 bases between the two germline ends. Germline V gene lookup returns CDR1 DFQATT and CDR2 SNEGSKA (reference sequence). The CDR3 sequence is 13 residues long. CDR3 sequence reads: CSRGREAVDTQYF. CDR3 sequence (DNA): TGCAGTCGGGGACGAGAGGCGGTAGATACGCAGTATTTT.

The gene calls are TRBV18 and TRBJ2-5; possibly TRBD2 for D (6 bases). V was clipped by 0 bases and J by 2 bases, with 13 bases between them. Germline values: CDR1 KGHSH, CDR2 LQKENI. The CDR3 has 16 residues. The CDR3 nucleotides are TGTGCCAGCTCACCACCGAGAGCGGGTCCTCAAGAGACCCAGTACTTC. Its translation is CASSPPRAGPQETQYF.